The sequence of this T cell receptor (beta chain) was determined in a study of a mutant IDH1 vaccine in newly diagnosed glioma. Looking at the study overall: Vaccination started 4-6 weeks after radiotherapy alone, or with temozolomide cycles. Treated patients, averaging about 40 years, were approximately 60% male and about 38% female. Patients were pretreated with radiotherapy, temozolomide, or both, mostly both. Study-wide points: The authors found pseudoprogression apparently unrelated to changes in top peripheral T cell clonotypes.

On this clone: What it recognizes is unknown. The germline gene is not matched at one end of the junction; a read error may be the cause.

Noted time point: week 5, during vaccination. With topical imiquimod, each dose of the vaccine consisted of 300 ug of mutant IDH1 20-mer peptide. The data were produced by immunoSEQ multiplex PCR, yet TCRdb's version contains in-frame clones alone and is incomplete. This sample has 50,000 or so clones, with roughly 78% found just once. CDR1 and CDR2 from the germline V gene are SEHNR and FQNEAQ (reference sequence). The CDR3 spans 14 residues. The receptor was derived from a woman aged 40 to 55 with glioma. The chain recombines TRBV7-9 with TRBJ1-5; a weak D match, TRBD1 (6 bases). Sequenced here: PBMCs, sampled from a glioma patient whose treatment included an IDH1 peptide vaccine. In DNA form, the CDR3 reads TGTGCCAGCAGGTTAGGGGGTACGGATCAGCCCCAGCATTTT. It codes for CASRLGGTDQPQHF.